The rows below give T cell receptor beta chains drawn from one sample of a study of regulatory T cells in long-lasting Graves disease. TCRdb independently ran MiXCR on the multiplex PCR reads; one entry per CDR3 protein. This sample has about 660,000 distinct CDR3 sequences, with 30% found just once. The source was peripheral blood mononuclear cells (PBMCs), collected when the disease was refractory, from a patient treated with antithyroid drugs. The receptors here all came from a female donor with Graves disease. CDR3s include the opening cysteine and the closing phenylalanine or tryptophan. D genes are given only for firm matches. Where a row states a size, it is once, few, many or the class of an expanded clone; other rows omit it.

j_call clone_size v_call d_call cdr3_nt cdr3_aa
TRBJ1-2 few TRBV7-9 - TGTGCCAGCAGCTTAGACAGGCGAGGCTACACCTTC CASSLDRRGYTF
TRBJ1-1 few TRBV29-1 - TGCAGCGTTGAAAGGTCTGGAAATGAAGCTTTCTTT CSVERSGNEAFF
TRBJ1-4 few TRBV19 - TGTGCCAGTAGTCGAGGGGCGGGTCCGAATGAAAAACTGTTTTTT CASSRGAGPNEKLFF
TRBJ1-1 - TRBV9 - TGTGCCAGCAGCGTGATGACAGTGAACACTGAAGCTTTCTTT CASSVMTVNTEAFF
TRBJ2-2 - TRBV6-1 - TGTGCCAGCAGTGTGACGGGTGGCACCGGGGAGCTGTTTTTT CASSVTGGTGELFF
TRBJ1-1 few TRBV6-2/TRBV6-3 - TGTGCCAGCGGGGAGCACACTGAAGCTTTCTTT CASGEHTEAFF
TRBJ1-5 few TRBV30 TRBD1 TGTGCCTGGAGTGTACAGGGGAGGGGAGGTCAGCCCCAGCATTTT CAWSVQGRGGQPQHF
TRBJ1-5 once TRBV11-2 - TGTGCCAGCAGCTTTGGGGGATTGAGGAGCAATCAGCCCCAGCATTTT CASSFGGLRSNQPQHF
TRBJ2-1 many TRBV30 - TGTGCCGGTTCGCGTGTGAATGAGCAGTTCTTC CAGSRVNEQFF
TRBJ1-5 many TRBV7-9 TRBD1 TGTGCCAGCAGCCTCGACAGGGTCGGACAGCCCCAGCATTTT CASSLDRVGQPQHF
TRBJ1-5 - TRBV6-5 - TGTGCCAGCAGTTACGACGACAGTAGCAATCAGCCCCAGCATTTT CASSYDDSSNQPQHF
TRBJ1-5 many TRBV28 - TGTGCCAGCAGTTTAGAGGGTAGCGACAATCAGCCCCAGCATTTT CASSLEGSDNQPQHF
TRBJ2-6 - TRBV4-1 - TGCGCCAGCAGCCCCCGTGGGGACTCTGGGGCCAACGTCCTGACTTTC CASSPRGDSGANVLTF